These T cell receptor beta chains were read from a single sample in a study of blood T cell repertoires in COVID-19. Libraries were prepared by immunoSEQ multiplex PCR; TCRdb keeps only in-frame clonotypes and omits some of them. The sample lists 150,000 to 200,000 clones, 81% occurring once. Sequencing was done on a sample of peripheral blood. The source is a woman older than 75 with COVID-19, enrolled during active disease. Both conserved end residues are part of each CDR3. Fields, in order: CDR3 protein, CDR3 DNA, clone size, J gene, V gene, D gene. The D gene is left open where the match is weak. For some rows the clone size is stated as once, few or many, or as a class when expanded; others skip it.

cdr3_aa: CASSNRDRNSPLHF; cdr3_nt: TGTGCCAGCAGCAACCGGGACAGAAATTCACCCCTCCACTTT; clone_size: .; j_call: TRBJ1-6; v_call: TRBV4-2; d_call: TRBD1
cdr3_aa: CASRFPEGQGSEKLFF; cdr3_nt: TGTGCCAGCAGATTTCCCGAGGGACAGGGATCTGAAAAACTGTTTTTT; clone_size: .; j_call: TRBJ1-4; v_call: TRBV11-1; d_call: TRBD1
cdr3_aa: CASSQPGQEDALFF; cdr3_nt: TGTGCCAGCAGCCAACCCGGACAGGAAGATGCGCTGTTTTTT; clone_size: .; j_call: TRBJ2-2; v_call: TRBV4-2; d_call: TRBD1
cdr3_aa: CASSPGTGDTIYF; cdr3_nt: TGTGCCAGCTCACCAGGGACAGGGGACACCATATATTTT; clone_size: once; j_call: TRBJ1-3; v_call: TRBV18; d_call: TRBD1
cdr3_aa: CASSLGDRMNTEAFF; cdr3_nt: TGTGCCAGCAGCTTGGGGGACAGAATGAACACTGAAGCTTTCTTT; clone_size: .; j_call: TRBJ1-1; v_call: TRBV7-6; d_call: TRBD1
cdr3_aa: CASSPRPGTLPLVRTDTQYF; cdr3_nt: TGTGCCAGCAGTCCCCGCCCGGGGACTTTACCTCTGGTTCGGACAGATACGCAGTATTTT; clone_size: .; j_call: TRBJ2-3; v_call: TRBV28; d_call: .
cdr3_aa: CASSLIRELIWMNTEAFF; cdr3_nt: TGTGCCAGCAGCTTAATCAGGGAATTAATTTGGATGAACACTGAAGCTTTCTTT; clone_size: .; j_call: TRBJ1-1; v_call: TRBV5-6; d_call: .
cdr3_aa: CATGTGFFYGYTF; cdr3_nt: TGTGCCACCGGGACAGGCTTCTTCTATGGCTACACCTTC; clone_size: .; j_call: TRBJ1-2; v_call: TRBV6-5; d_call: TRBD1
cdr3_aa: CASGAGEPGETQYF; cdr3_nt: TGTGCCAGTGGAGCGGGAGAACCAGGAGAGACCCAGTACTTC; clone_size: .; j_call: TRBJ2-5; v_call: TRBV19; d_call: TRBD2
cdr3_aa: CATSDARQGSTEAFF; cdr3_nt: TGTGCCACCAGTGATGCTAGACAGGGGAGCACTGAAGCTTTCTTT; clone_size: .; j_call: TRBJ1-1; v_call: TRBV24-1; d_call: TRBD1